This entry is about one TCR beta chain. This clonotype was counted between two and nine times. No antigen is known for it. The sample holds no much larger clone one base away, and base qualities are not on file. The junction shows trimming of 4 bases on V and 5 bases on J, plus 18 bases between the germline ends. Inclusive of the bounding cysteine and phenylalanine, the CDR3 is 15 residues long. Only CDR3 DNA is held: 45 bases, read in frame from base 1. The library was prepared using 5' RACE. Sequencing was performed on an Illumina HiSeq 2500. A second roughly 6 to 12 cycle PCR used a sample-barcoded 5' primer and a J-beta primer mix. A template-switch 5' adaptor carrying 12 random nucleotides introduced a unique molecular identifier onto each TCR beta cDNA molecule. Each sample yielded at least 3 million CDR3-containing paired-end reads. First-strand cDNA synthesis was performed from all RNA using the Mint cDNA synthesis kit, with priming by a TRBC-specific oligonucleotide. After uracil-DNA glycosylase treatment, a first 18-cycle PCR used universal primers M1SS and BC2_uni_R on all cDNA. The published analysis was carried out like this. Normalization of each sample was performed by random selection of 1 million high-quality reads, each carrying a distinct molecular identifier. Reads sharing molecular identifiers were discarded rather than binned into consensus sequences. MiTCR, with a Q25 quality threshold and the strictest error-elimination algorithm, was used for CDR3 identification, clonotype clustering and error correction. A nonparametric unseen species model using Euler transformation provided a lower-bound estimate of total TCR beta diversity. TCRdb cleaned the public reads at Q25 with fastp, built clones with MiXCR and kept in-frame beta chains. All rows with the same CDR3 protein become a single entry with the most common DNA and genes. These V and J calls are TCRdb output, not the study's own analysis. This sample gives about 1.1 million distinct CDR3 sequences in total; around two fifths of them show up just once. The ten largest clones represent under 15% of the sample.

This sample was included in a study of blood T cells in healthy people across ages (dated by TCRdb to between 2014 and 2017). Turning to the overall study: Template switching captured roughly one uniquely barcoded TCR beta cDNA molecule per two T cells in model experiments. Donors of different ages were randomly distributed across sequencing lanes to avoid experimental bias. The donors were split into four age groups: young (average around 15 years), middle-aged (over 35), aged (roughly 68) and long-lived (approximately 89). The study measured age-related changes in TCR beta repertoire diversity using deep sequencing normalized with unique cDNA molecular identifiers. The study analyzed two additional independent replicas of 1 million unique cDNA reads from the same blood draw for two donors, one aged 18 to 29 and one aged 80 or older. Results and caveats for the whole study, not just this receptor: Observed TCR beta diversity per million T cells fell roughly linearly with age, and a significant reduction was already apparent by age around 39. Conclusive comparison of naive and antigen-experienced compartments was prevented by the profiling of bulk unsorted PBMCs. Estimates of total diversity from one million sequenced T cells were regarded as lower bounds and underestimates. Compared with the aged group, the long-lived group had more naive CD4+ T cells, fewer expanded clones and increased TCR diversity, a pattern suggesting age selection. The percentage of naive T cells measured by flow cytometry correlated strongly with observed TCR beta diversity. The CMV infection status of donors was not known, potentially confounding age-related changes in expanded clonotypes.

The 35 to 40 donors, aged about 6 to 100 years, were systemically healthy Caucasian individuals from Russia. Each donor gave about 9.8 milliliters of peripheral blood, drawn into EDTA-treated Vacutainer tubes. Ficoll-Paque density-gradient centrifugation was used to isolate PBMCs, with at least 7 million obtained per sample. Total RNA, at least 6 micrograms per sample, was extracted from PBMCs with Trizol reagent. Naive CD45RAhigh/CD27high T cell percentages were measured by flow cytometry on a PBMC aliquot from every donor. The chain joins TRBV12-3 or TRBV12-4 to TRBJ2-7; the best D guess is TRBD1, with 6 bases matching. The sequence was obtained from a man aged 18 to 30 in good health. Sequencing was done on a sample of blood. Here the CDR3 is given as CASSSSGDGLNEQYF. The nucleotide sequence is given as TGTGCCAGCAGTTCCTCAGGGGACGGGTTGAACGAGCAGTACTTC.